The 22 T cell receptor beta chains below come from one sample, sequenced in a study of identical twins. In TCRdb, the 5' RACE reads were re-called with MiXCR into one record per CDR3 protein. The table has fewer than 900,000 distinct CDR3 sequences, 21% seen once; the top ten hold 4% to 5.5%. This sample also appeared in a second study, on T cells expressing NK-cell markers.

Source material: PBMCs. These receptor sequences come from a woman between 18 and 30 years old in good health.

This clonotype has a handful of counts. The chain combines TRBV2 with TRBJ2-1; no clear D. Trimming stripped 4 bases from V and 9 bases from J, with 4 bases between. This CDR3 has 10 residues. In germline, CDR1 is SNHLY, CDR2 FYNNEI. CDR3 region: CASSVVEQFF. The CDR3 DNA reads TGTGCCAGCAGTGTGGTTGAGCAGTTCTTC.

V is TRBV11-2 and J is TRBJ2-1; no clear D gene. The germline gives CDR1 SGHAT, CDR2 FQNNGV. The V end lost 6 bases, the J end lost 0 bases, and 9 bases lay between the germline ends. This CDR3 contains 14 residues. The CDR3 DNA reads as TGTGCCAGCAGTCCCAAGAGCTCCTACAATGAGCAGTTCTTC. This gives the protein CASSPKSSYNEQFF.

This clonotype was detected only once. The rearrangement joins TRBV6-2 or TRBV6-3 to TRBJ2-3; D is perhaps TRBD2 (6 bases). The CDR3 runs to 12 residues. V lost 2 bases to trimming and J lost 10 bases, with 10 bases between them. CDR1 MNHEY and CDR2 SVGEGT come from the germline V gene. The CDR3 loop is CASSYGEDSQYF. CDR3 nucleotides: TGTGCCAGCAGTTACGGGGAGGATTCGCAGTATTTT.

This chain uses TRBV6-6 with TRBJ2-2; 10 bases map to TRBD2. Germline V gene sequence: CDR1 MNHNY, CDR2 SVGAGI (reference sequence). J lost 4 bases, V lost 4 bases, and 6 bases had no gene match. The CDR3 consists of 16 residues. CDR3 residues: CASSSLAGGFTGELFF. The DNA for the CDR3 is TGTGCCAGCAGTTCCTTAGCGGGAGGTTTCACCGGGGAGCTGTTTTTT.

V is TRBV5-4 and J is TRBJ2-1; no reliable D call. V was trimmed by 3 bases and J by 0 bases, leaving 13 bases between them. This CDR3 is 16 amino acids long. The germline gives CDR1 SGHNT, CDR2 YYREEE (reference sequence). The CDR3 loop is CASSSILGASYNEQFF. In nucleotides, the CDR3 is TGTGCCAGCAGCTCGATCTTGGGCGCCTCCTACAATGAGCAGTTCTTC.

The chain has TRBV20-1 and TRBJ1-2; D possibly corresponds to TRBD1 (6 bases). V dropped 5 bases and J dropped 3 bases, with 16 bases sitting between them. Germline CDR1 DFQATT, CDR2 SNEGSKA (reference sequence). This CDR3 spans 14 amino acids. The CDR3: CSAHTGKGHYGYTF. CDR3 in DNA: TGCAGTGCTCATACAGGGAAGGGGCACTATGGCTACACCTTC.

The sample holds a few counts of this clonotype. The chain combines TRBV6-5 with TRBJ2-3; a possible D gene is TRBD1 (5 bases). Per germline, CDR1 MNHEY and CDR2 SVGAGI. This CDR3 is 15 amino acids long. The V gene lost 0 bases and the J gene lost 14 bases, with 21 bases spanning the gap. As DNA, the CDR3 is TGTGCCAGCAGTTACTCGAGGTCGGTCCTGATTGGGGCGTATTTT. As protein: CASSYSRSVLIGAYF.

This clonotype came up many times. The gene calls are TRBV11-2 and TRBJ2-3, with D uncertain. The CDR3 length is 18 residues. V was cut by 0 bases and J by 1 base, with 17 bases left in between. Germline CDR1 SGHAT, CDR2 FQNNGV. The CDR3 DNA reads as TGTGCCAGCAGCTTAGATCTTCTTGGTCTAGGAGGCACAGATACGCAGTATTTT. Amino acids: CASSLDLLGLGGTDTQYF.

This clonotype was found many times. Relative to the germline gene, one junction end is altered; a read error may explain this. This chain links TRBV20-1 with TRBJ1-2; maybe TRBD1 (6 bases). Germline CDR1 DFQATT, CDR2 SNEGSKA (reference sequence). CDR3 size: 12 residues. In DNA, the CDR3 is TGCAGTGCTACCCCAGGGGCAGGGCGCGACTCATTC. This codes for CSATPGAGRDSF.

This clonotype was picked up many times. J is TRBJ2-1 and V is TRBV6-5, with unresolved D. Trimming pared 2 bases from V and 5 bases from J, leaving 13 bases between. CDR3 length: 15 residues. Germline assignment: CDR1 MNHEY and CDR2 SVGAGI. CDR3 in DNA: TGTGCCAGCAGTTACCCCGGGCTACTCGACAATGAGCAGTTCTTC. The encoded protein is CASSYPGLLDNEQFF.

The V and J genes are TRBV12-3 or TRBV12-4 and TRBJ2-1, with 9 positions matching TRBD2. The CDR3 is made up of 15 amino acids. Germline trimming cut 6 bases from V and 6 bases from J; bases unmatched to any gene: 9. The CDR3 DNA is TGTGCCAGCAGCCCCCAGGGACTAGCATCCAATGAGCAGTTCTTC. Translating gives CASSPQGLASNEQFF.

The CDR3 spells CSARVYNHGYTF. As DNA, the CDR3 is TGCAGTGCTCGGGTCTACAACCATGGCTACACCTTC. This rearrangement joins TRBV20-1 to TRBJ1-2, with D hard to call. V lost 5 bases and J lost 6, with 13 bases in between. The CDR3 has 12 residues. Germline CDR1 and CDR2: DFQATT and SNEGSKA (reference sequence).

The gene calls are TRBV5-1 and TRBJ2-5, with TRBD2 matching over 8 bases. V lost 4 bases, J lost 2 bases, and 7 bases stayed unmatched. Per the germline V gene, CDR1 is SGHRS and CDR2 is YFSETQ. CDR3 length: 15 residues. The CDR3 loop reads CASSREGRGQETQYF. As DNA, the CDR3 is TGCGCCAGCAGCCGGGAGGGACGGGGACAAGAGACCCAGTACTTC.

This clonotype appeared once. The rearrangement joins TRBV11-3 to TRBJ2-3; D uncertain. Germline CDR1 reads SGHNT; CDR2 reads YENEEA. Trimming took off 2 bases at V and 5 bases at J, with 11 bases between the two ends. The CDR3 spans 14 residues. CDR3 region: CASSLSRGGDTQYF. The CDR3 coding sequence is TGTGCCAGCAGCTTATCCCGAGGCGGAGATACGCAGTATTTT.

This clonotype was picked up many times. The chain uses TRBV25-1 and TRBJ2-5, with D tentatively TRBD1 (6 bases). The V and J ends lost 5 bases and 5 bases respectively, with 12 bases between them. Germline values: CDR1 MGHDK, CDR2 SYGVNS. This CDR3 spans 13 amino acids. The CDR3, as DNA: TGTGCCAGCAGTCCTATGAGGGGGGAGACCCAGTACTTC. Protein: CASSPMRGETQYF. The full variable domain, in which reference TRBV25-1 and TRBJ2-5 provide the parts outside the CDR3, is EADIYQTPRYLVIGTGKKITLECSQTMGHDKMYWYQQDPGMELHLIHYSYGVNSTEKGDLSSESTVSRIRTEHFPLTLESARPSHTSQYLCASSPMRGETQYFGPGTRLLVL.

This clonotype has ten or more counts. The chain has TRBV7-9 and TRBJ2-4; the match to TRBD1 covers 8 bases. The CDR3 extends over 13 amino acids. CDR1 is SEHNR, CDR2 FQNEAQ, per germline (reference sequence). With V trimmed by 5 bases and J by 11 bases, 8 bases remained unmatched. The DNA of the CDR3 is TGTGCCAGCAGCAATTCCAACAGGGGGGTTCAGTACTTC. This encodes CASSNSNRGVQYF.

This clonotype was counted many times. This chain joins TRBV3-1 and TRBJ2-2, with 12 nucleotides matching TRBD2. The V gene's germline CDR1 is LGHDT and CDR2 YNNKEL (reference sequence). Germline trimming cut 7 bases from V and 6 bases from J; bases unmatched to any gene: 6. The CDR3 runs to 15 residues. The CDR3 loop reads CASNSLAGGPGELFF. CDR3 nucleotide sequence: TGTGCCAGCAACTCACTAGCGGGAGGCCCCGGGGAGCTGTTTTTT.

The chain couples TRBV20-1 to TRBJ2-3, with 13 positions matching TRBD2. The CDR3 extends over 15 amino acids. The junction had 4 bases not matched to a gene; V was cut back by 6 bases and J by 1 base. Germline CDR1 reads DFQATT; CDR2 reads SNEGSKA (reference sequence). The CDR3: CSAIGTSGGTDTQYF. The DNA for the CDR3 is TGCAGTGCCATCGGGACTAGCGGGGGCACAGATACGCAGTATTTT.

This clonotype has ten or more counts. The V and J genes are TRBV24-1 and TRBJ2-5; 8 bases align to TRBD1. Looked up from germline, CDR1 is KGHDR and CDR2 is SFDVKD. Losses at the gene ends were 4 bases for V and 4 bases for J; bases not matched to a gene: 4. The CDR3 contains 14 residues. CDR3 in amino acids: CATSDRGQGETQYF. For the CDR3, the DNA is TGTGCCACCAGTGACCGCGGACAGGGAGAGACCCAGTACTTC.

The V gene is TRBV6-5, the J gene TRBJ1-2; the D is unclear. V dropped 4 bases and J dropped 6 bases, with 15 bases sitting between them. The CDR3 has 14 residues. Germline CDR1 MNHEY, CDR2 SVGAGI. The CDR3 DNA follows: TGTGCCAGCAGTTCGGGTTTGTGGTACGATGGCTACACCTTC. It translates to CASSSGLWYDGYTF.

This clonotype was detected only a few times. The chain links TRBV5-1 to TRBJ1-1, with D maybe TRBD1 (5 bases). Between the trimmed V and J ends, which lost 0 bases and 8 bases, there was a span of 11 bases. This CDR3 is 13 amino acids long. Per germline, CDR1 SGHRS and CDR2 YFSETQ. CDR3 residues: CASSLVGVGEAFF. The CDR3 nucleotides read TGCGCCAGCAGCTTGGTAGGGGTTGGGGAAGCTTTCTTT.

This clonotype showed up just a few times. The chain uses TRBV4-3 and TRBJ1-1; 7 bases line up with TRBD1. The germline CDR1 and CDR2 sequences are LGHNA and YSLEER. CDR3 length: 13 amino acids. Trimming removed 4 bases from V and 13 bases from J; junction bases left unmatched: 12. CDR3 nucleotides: TGCGCCAGCAGCCCCCGACAGGGTGAGGTTGATTTCTTT. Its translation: CASSPRQGEVDFF.